Shown below are 25 T cell receptor beta chains from a single sample sequenced in a study of T-cell memory formation after mild COVID-19. MiXCR, run by TCRdb on the 5' RACE reads, gives a single entry per CDR3 protein. Here the sample spans approximately 240,000 distinct CDR3 sequences, less than 20% being singletons. The sample consisted of PBMCs or a T cell subset sorted from them (not recorded which). The receptors come from a man between 18 and 35 years old who had mild COVID-19 (a few samples of this study predate the infection). Cell type and time point are not known.

The rearrangement uses TRBV20-1 and TRBJ2-5; D gene uncertain. The V end was cut by 0 bases, the J end by 1 base, with 9 bases between. The CDR3 runs to 14 residues. The germline V gene encodes CDR1 DFQATT and CDR2 SNEGSKA (reference sequence). The CDR3 here is CSARDRRTQETQYF. DNA for the CDR3: TGCAGTGCTAGAGATCGAAGGACCCAAGAGACCCAGTACTTC.

This clonotype has only one observation. V and J are TRBV20-1 and TRBJ2-5; 9 bases align to TRBD2. The CDR3 consists of 14 residues. The germline V gene encodes CDR1 DFQATT and CDR2 SNEGSKA (reference sequence). V was clipped by 6 bases and J by 5 bases; unmatched bases: 10. Here the CDR3 DNA reads TGCAGTGCAGCTCGCGGGGGGGCCGACGAGACCCAGTACTTC. Translating gives CSAARGGADETQYF.

The rearrangement links TRBV5-1 to TRBJ2-7; 7 positions match TRBD1. The germline V gene has CDR1 SGHRS and CDR2 YFSETQ. The CDR3 covers 15 residues. V trimming: 2 bases; J trimming: 3 bases; junction bases outside the gene matches: 8. The chain's CDR3 is CASSLTGVKNYEQYV. As DNA, the CDR3 is TGCGCCAGCAGCTTAACAGGGGTCAAAAACTACGAGCAGTACGTC.

This clonotype was found many times. The CDR3 DNA reads as TGTGCCAGCGGGTCCACAGATACGCAGTATTTT. Its protein product is CASGSTDTQYF. This sequence joins TRBV10-3 and TRBJ2-3; D perhaps matches TRBD2 (5 bases). Trimming took 10 bases from V and 2 from J, leaving 7 bases between them. CDR3 size: 11 residues. Germline CDR1 and CDR2: ENHRY and SYGVKD.

This chain uses TRBV11-2 with TRBJ1-5, with D unresolved. V was cut by 1 base and J by 5 bases, with 6 bases left in between. Germline-derived CDR1 and CDR2 are SGHAT and FQNNGV. The CDR3 runs 13 residues. The CDR3 loop reads CASSLGADQPQHF. DNA for the CDR3: TGTGCCAGCAGCTTAGGTGCCGATCAGCCCCAGCATTTT.

The chain combines TRBV30 with TRBJ1-2; D uncertain. The V gene's germline CDR1 is GTSNPN and CDR2 SVGIG (reference sequence). Trimming took off 2 bases at V and 6 bases at J, with 10 bases between the two ends. The CDR3 covers 12 residues. The CDR3 sequence is CAWSRGRDGYTF. The CDR3 DNA reads as TGTGCCTGGAGTCGGGGAAGGGATGGCTACACCTTC.

The chain joins TRBV29-1 to TRBJ2-1, with D possibly being TRBD1 (5 bases). Germline V gene lookup returns CDR1 SQVTM and CDR2 ANQGSEA. There are 14 residues in the CDR3. The V end was cut by 4 bases, the J end by 2 bases, with 12 bases between. CDR3 nucleotides: TGCAGCGTTGTGGCAGGGTTCGCCTACAATGAGCAGTTCTTC. Its translation: CSVVAGFAYNEQFF.

The chain joins TRBV29-1 to TRBJ1-2, with 7 bases that match TRBD1. The CDR3 is made up of 13 amino acids. Germline assignment: CDR1 SQVTM and CDR2 ANQGSEA. V shed 7 bases and J 6 bases; nucleotides not matched to a gene: 11. The chain's CDR3 is CSARGAVADGYTF. CDR3 DNA sequence: TGCAGCGCCAGGGGGGCGGTCGCGGATGGCTACACCTTC.

The rearrangement links TRBV3-1 to TRBJ1-4; D remains unclear. Trimming cost V 5 bases and J 7 bases, with 8 bases left between them. The CDR3 contains 12 residues. Germline V gene data show CDR1 as LGHDT and CDR2 as YNNKEL (reference sequence). The CDR3 sequence: CASSVGSEKLFF. The CDR3 nucleotides are TGTGCCAGCAGCGTCGGAAGTGAAAAACTGTTTTTT. The variable domain in full, completed from reference TRBV3-1 and TRBJ1-4, reads DTAVSQTPKYLVTQMGNDKSIKCEQNLGHDTMYWYKQDSKKFLKIMFSYNNKELIINETVPNRFSPKSPDKAHLNLHINSLELGDSAVYFCASSVGSEKLFFGSGTQLSVL.

In this sample, this clonotype turned up once. This chain connects TRBV5-1 to TRBJ1-1; D call uncertain. This CDR3 comprises 14 residues. The germline V gene encodes CDR1 SGHRS and CDR2 YFSETQ. The V and J ends lost 2 bases and 1 base respectively, with 9 bases between them. The CDR3: CASSLMVSNTEAFF. CDR3 in DNA: TGCGCCAGCAGCTTAATGGTTTCGAACACTGAAGCTTTCTTT. The full variable domain, rest sourced from reference TRBV5-1 and TRBJ1-1, is KAGVTQTPRYLIKTRGQQVTLSCSPISGHRSVSWYQQTPGQGLQFLFEYFSETQRNKGNFPGRFSGRQFSNSRSEMNVSTLELGDSALYLCASSLMVSNTEAFFGQGTRLTVV.

Only a few counts were recorded for this clonotype. The J gene is TRBJ1-1, the V gene TRBV18; possible D gene TRBD1, 6 bases. Trimming stripped 6 bases from V and 1 base from J, with 15 bases between. The CDR3 loop spans 15 amino acids. Germline CDR1 KGHSH, CDR2 LQKENI. As DNA, the CDR3 is TGTGCCAGCTCCCCGAGGGGGATGACGAACACTGAAGCTTTCTTT. It yields the protein CASSPRGMTNTEAFF.

The chain combines TRBV7-9 with TRBJ2-3, with 8 nucleotides matching TRBD2. V shed 5 bases, J shed 0 bases, and the junction held 4 bases outside the gene matches. Germline V CDR1 and CDR2: SEHNR, FQNEAQ (reference sequence). This CDR3 has 15 amino acids. Written as DNA, the CDR3 is TGTGCCAGCAGCCCTAGCGGGCATAGCACAGATACGCAGTATTTT. Amino acids: CASSPSGHSTDTQYF.

This clonotype occurred a few times. V and J are TRBV19 and TRBJ2-7, with 8 nucleotides matching TRBD2. This CDR3 is built from 13 residues. V lost 3 bases, J lost 6 bases, and 4 bases stayed unmatched. Looked up from germline, CDR1 is LNHDA and CDR2 is SQIVND (reference sequence). The CDR3 region has the DNA TGTGCCAGTAGTATTGAGCGGGGGACCGAGCAGTACTTC. Translating gives CASSIERGTEQYF.

This clonotype was recorded at least ten times. The rearrangement joins TRBV6-2 or TRBV6-3 to TRBJ1-2, with D unclear. The CDR3 runs 12 residues. Trimming shortened V by 0 bases and J by 7 bases, and 6 bases separated the two germline ends. The germline V gene encodes CDR1 MNHEY and CDR2 SVGEGT. Written as DNA, the CDR3 is TGTGCCAGCAGTTACTCGGGAGGTGGCTACACCTTC. Its translation: CASSYSGGGYTF.

The rearrangement uses TRBV20-1 and TRBJ2-2; D is unclear. V lost 1 base to trimming and J lost 4 bases, with 4 bases between them. The CDR3 is 12 residues long. Looked up from germline, CDR1 is DFQATT and CDR2 is SNEGSKA (reference sequence). CDR3 nucleotides: TGCAGTGCTAGAGGGGGCACCGGGGAGCTGTTTTTT. As protein: CSARGGTGELFF.

This clonotype was counted a single time. The chain employs TRBV6-1 and TRBJ2-3; D unclear. The CDR3 has 14 residues. Germline CDR1 and CDR2: MNHNS and SASEGT. V lost 6 bases and J 2 bases, leaving 12 bases between the germline ends. The CDR3 region is CASSPGSNTDTQYF. CDR3 nucleotides: TGTGCCAGCAGCCCTGGTTCCAACACAGATACGCAGTATTTT.

V is TRBV20-1 and J is TRBJ2-4; possible D gene TRBD2, 7 bases. Germline-derived CDR1 and CDR2 are DFQATT and SNEGSKA (reference sequence). This CDR3 has 14 amino acids. Here the CDR3 reads CAAEGGPARNIQYF. In DNA form, the CDR3 reads TGCGCCGCCGAGGGGGGGCCGGCTCGAAACATTCAGTACTTC.

There are a few counts of this clonotype. V is TRBV20-1 and J is TRBJ2-7, with 9 bases fitting TRBD1. The V gene end was trimmed by 3 bases and the J gene end by 2 bases; junction bases not matched to a gene: 8. The CDR3 is 15 amino acids. CDR1 is DFQATT, CDR2 SNEGSKA, per germline (reference sequence). The CDR3 protein is CSARAGTGTTYEQYF. DNA of the CDR3: TGCAGTGCTAGGGCCGGGACAGGGACGACCTACGAGCAGTACTTC.

The rearrangement uses TRBV5-1 and TRBJ1-5; D may be TRBD1 (5 bases). Germline values: CDR1 SGHRS, CDR2 YFSETQ. V lost 4 bases to trimming and J lost 0 bases, with 17 bases between them. The CDR3 consists of 17 residues. The CDR3 DNA follows: TGCGCCAGCAGCCCCGCGCCGACAGAGAGTAGCAATCAGCCCCAGCATTTT. It specifies CASSPAPTESSNQPQHF.

This clonotype was counted only a few times. The chain uses TRBV6-2 or TRBV6-3 and TRBJ2-2, with D perhaps TRBD1 (6 bases). CDR1 MNHEY and CDR2 SVGEGT come from the germline V gene. The CDR3 totals 16 residues. Trimming pared 0 bases from V and 1 base from J, leaving 9 bases between. CDR3: CASSYSKQGNTGELFF. The CDR3 DNA is TGTGCCAGCAGTTACTCGAAACAGGGGAACACCGGGGAGCTGTTTTTT.

The chain links TRBV4-1 to TRBJ1-2; unclear D gene. In germline, CDR1 is MGHRA, CDR2 YSYEKL. This CDR3 spans 15 amino acids. Between the trimmed V and J ends, which lost 3 bases and 2 bases, there was a span of 13 bases. The CDR3 DNA is TGCGCCAGCAGCCACCCTCTTACACCGAACTATGGCTACACCTTC. It is translated as CASSHPLTPNYGYTF.

The V call is TRBV4-3, the J call TRBJ1-6; 7 bases are shared with TRBD1. The CDR3 runs to 14 residues. The J segment lost 8 bases and the V segment lost 5 bases, leaving 6 bases of the junction unmatched. Germline V lookup: CDR1 LGHNA, CDR2 YSLEER. CDR3 bases: TGCGCCAGCAGCAGCAGACAGGGTTATTCACCCCTCCACTTT. Translated: CASSSRQGYSPLHF.

In this sample, this clonotype turned up many times. The J gene is TRBJ2-1, the V gene TRBV6-2 or TRBV6-3; possible D gene TRBD1, 5 bases. The V end was cut by 4 bases, the J end by 7 bases, with 8 bases between. The CDR3 runs to 12 residues. Looked up from germline, CDR1 is MNHEY and CDR2 is SVGEGT. For the CDR3, the DNA is TGTGCCAGCAGTTCAGGGTGGAATGAGCAGTTCTTC. It encodes CASSSGWNEQFF.

This clonotype was found many times. The chain combines TRBV9 with TRBJ1-6; D gene ambiguous. Germline V lookup: CDR1 SGDLS, CDR2 YYNGEE. Trimming pared 4 bases from V and 0 bases from J, leaving 11 bases between. The CDR3 extends over 16 amino acids. CDR3 region: CASSRRASSYNSPLHF. The CDR3 bases are TGTGCCAGCAGCCGACGGGCAAGCTCCTATAATTCACCCCTCCACTTT.

The rearrangement links TRBV6-2 or TRBV6-3 to TRBJ2-7, with 9 bases matching TRBD1. V lost 4 bases and J lost 4; bases outside the gene matches: 11. In germline, CDR1 is MNHEY, CDR2 SVGEGT. The CDR3 sequence is 16 residues long. The CDR3, as DNA: TGTGCCAGCAGTTCTCCTCCGGGACAGGGAGTATACGAGCAGTACTTC. Its translation: CASSSPPGQGVYEQYF.